This T cell receptor beta chain was identified in a study of T-cell memory formation after mild COVID-19. From germline, CDR1 is SGDLS and CDR2 YYNGEE. Trimming removed 3 bases at V and 0 bases at J, with 14 bases between. This CDR3 is 16 amino acids long. Each CDR3 protein gets one entry after TCRdb re-called the 5' RACE reads with MiXCR. Of roughly 450,000 distinct CDR3 sequences in the sample, over 15% were seen once. The specimen sequenced was PBMCs or a T cell subset sorted from them (not recorded which). This chain uses TRBV9 with TRBJ2-3, with D perhaps TRBD2 (5 bases). The TCR sequence derives from an adult woman who had mild COVID-19 (a few samples of this study predate the infection). Cell type and time point are not known. The CDR3 nucleotides are TGTGCCAGCAGCGGGTATAGCGAGTTGAGCACAGATACGCAGTATTTT. Protein: CASSGYSELSTDTQYF.